The 12 T cell receptor beta chains below come from one sample, sequenced in a study of shared clonotypes between healthy human individuals. TCRdb's table, derived via immunoSEQ multiplex PCR, lists solely in-frame clones and lacks some. Of some 1.5 million clones in the sample, approximately 97% are singletons; the top ten hold 0.95% to 1.5%. The sequenced sample was naive CD4+ T cells sorted from blood. This sample's subset: CD45RA+ positively selected. The origin of the receptors is a man in his thirties or forties in good health.

The rearrangement joins TRBV15 to TRBJ2-1; D may be TRBD1 or TRBD2 (6 bases each). V lost 6 bases and J lost 0, with 9 bases in between. In germline, CDR1 is LNHNV, CDR2 YYDKDF (reference sequence). The CDR3 has 14 amino acids. The CDR3 here is CATRGGGSYNEQFF. Written as DNA, the CDR3 is TGTGCCACCAGGGGGGGCGGCTCCTACAATGAGCAGTTCTTC.

The rearrangement joins TRBV2 to TRBJ2-7; 7 bases are shared with TRBD1. V was pared by 6 bases and J by 5 bases, with 13 bases of the junction left unmatched. The CDR3 contains 15 residues. Germline values: CDR1 SNHLY, CDR2 FYNNEI. CDR3 sequence: CASSRDRQGKNEQYF. CDR3 DNA: TGTGCCAGCAGCCGAGATAGACAGGGCAAAAACGAGCAGTACTTC.

This rearrangement joins TRBV5-5 to TRBJ2-3; 9 positions match TRBD1. The CDR3 contains 17 residues. The V gene's germline CDR1 is SGHKS and CDR2 YYEKEE (reference sequence). Trimming removed 0 bases from V and 1 base from J; junction bases left unmatched: 6. The CDR3: CASSLAPRTGGTDTQYF. CDR3 DNA sequence: TGTGCCAGCAGCTTGGCCCCCCGGACAGGGGGCACAGATACGCAGTATTTT.

The rearrangement uses TRBV7-9 and TRBJ2-1; 7 bases line up with TRBD2. The junction had 8 bases not matched to a gene; V was cut back by 5 bases and J by 4 bases. The CDR3 consists of 15 residues. Germline V gives CDR1 SEHNR, CDR2 FQNEAQ (reference sequence). The DNA of the CDR3 is TGTGCCAGCAGCCGCCCCGGACTAGATTACAATGAGCAGTTCTTC. It codes for CASSRPGLDYNEQFF.

The rearrangement links TRBV21-1 to TRBJ1-1. TRBV21-1 is classified as a pseudogene. This CDR3 is 14 amino acids long. CDR3 amino acids: CASSRLSGTAEAFF. CDR3 DNA sequence: TGTGCCAGCAGCAGGCTTTCCGGGACGGCTGAAGCTTTCTTT.

This chain connects TRBV2 to TRBJ1-3; 8 bases are a match to TRBD1. The CDR3 runs to 15 residues. Per the germline V gene, CDR1 is SNHLY and CDR2 is FYNNEI. After removal of 6 bases from V and 4 bases from J, the junction contained 8 bases not matched to a gene. The CDR3 spells CASSADRGAGNTIYF. In DNA form, the CDR3 reads TGTGCCAGCAGCGCCGACAGGGGAGCCGGAAACACCATATATTTT.

The chain has TRBV11-2 and TRBJ2-7; a weak D match, TRBD1 (5 bases). In germline, CDR1 is SGHAT, CDR2 FQNNGV. V lost 5 bases and J 3 bases, leaving 14 bases between the germline ends. The CDR3 has 14 residues. CDR3 in amino acids: CASSPNRQGYEQYF. The CDR3 coding sequence is TGTGCCAGCAGCCCGAATCGGCAGGGCTACGAGCAGTACTTC.

The gene calls are TRBV4-1 and TRBJ1-4; possibly TRBD1 for D (5 bases). The CDR3 covers 14 residues. V dropped 4 bases and J dropped 8 bases, with 14 bases sitting between them. Germline CDR1 and CDR2: MGHRA and YSYEKL. The CDR3 nucleotides read TGCGCCAGCAGCCCTCTCTTGGGGGACGAAAAACTGTTTTTT. It codes for CASSPLLGDEKLFF.

The chain employs TRBV19 and TRBJ2-2, with 8 bases fitting TRBD2. The CDR3 totals 15 residues. V trimming: 1 base; J trimming: 3 bases; junction bases outside the gene matches: 1. Germline assignment: CDR1 LNHDA and CDR2 SQIVND (reference sequence). CDR3 DNA: TGTGCCAGTAGTATAGGACTAGCGCACACCGGGGAGCTGTTTTTT. Translated, it gives CASSIGLAHTGELFF.

The rearrangement uses TRBV7-9 and TRBJ2-2, with D perhaps matching TRBD1 (7 bases). The CDR3 loop spans 15 amino acids. Germline values: CDR1 SEHNR, CDR2 FQNEAQ (reference sequence). The V end lost 2 bases, the J end lost 7 bases, and 14 bases lay between the germline ends. CDR3: CASSLSGGQDGELFF. For the CDR3, the DNA is TGTGCCAGCAGCTTATCAGGGGGGCAGGACGGGGAGCTGTTTTTT.

The rearrangement links TRBV28 to TRBJ1-4; the D is unclear. The CDR3 has 13 residues. CDR1 and CDR2 (germline): MDHEN, SYDVKM. Trimming pared 11 bases from V and 0 bases from J, leaving 10 bases between. The CDR3: CAGSRATNEKLFF. The DNA of the CDR3 is TGTGCCGGCTCACGTGCAACTAATGAAAAACTGTTTTTT.

The chain carries TRBV5-1 and TRBJ2-7; D gene unclear. Germline V lookup: CDR1 SGHRS, CDR2 YFSETQ. The V and J ends lost 0 bases and 3 bases respectively, with 13 bases between them. The CDR3 runs to 15 residues. The CDR3, as DNA: TGCGCCAGCAGCTTGGGAGGAGTGACGAACTACGAGCAGTACTTC. This sequence encodes CASSLGGVTNYEQYF.